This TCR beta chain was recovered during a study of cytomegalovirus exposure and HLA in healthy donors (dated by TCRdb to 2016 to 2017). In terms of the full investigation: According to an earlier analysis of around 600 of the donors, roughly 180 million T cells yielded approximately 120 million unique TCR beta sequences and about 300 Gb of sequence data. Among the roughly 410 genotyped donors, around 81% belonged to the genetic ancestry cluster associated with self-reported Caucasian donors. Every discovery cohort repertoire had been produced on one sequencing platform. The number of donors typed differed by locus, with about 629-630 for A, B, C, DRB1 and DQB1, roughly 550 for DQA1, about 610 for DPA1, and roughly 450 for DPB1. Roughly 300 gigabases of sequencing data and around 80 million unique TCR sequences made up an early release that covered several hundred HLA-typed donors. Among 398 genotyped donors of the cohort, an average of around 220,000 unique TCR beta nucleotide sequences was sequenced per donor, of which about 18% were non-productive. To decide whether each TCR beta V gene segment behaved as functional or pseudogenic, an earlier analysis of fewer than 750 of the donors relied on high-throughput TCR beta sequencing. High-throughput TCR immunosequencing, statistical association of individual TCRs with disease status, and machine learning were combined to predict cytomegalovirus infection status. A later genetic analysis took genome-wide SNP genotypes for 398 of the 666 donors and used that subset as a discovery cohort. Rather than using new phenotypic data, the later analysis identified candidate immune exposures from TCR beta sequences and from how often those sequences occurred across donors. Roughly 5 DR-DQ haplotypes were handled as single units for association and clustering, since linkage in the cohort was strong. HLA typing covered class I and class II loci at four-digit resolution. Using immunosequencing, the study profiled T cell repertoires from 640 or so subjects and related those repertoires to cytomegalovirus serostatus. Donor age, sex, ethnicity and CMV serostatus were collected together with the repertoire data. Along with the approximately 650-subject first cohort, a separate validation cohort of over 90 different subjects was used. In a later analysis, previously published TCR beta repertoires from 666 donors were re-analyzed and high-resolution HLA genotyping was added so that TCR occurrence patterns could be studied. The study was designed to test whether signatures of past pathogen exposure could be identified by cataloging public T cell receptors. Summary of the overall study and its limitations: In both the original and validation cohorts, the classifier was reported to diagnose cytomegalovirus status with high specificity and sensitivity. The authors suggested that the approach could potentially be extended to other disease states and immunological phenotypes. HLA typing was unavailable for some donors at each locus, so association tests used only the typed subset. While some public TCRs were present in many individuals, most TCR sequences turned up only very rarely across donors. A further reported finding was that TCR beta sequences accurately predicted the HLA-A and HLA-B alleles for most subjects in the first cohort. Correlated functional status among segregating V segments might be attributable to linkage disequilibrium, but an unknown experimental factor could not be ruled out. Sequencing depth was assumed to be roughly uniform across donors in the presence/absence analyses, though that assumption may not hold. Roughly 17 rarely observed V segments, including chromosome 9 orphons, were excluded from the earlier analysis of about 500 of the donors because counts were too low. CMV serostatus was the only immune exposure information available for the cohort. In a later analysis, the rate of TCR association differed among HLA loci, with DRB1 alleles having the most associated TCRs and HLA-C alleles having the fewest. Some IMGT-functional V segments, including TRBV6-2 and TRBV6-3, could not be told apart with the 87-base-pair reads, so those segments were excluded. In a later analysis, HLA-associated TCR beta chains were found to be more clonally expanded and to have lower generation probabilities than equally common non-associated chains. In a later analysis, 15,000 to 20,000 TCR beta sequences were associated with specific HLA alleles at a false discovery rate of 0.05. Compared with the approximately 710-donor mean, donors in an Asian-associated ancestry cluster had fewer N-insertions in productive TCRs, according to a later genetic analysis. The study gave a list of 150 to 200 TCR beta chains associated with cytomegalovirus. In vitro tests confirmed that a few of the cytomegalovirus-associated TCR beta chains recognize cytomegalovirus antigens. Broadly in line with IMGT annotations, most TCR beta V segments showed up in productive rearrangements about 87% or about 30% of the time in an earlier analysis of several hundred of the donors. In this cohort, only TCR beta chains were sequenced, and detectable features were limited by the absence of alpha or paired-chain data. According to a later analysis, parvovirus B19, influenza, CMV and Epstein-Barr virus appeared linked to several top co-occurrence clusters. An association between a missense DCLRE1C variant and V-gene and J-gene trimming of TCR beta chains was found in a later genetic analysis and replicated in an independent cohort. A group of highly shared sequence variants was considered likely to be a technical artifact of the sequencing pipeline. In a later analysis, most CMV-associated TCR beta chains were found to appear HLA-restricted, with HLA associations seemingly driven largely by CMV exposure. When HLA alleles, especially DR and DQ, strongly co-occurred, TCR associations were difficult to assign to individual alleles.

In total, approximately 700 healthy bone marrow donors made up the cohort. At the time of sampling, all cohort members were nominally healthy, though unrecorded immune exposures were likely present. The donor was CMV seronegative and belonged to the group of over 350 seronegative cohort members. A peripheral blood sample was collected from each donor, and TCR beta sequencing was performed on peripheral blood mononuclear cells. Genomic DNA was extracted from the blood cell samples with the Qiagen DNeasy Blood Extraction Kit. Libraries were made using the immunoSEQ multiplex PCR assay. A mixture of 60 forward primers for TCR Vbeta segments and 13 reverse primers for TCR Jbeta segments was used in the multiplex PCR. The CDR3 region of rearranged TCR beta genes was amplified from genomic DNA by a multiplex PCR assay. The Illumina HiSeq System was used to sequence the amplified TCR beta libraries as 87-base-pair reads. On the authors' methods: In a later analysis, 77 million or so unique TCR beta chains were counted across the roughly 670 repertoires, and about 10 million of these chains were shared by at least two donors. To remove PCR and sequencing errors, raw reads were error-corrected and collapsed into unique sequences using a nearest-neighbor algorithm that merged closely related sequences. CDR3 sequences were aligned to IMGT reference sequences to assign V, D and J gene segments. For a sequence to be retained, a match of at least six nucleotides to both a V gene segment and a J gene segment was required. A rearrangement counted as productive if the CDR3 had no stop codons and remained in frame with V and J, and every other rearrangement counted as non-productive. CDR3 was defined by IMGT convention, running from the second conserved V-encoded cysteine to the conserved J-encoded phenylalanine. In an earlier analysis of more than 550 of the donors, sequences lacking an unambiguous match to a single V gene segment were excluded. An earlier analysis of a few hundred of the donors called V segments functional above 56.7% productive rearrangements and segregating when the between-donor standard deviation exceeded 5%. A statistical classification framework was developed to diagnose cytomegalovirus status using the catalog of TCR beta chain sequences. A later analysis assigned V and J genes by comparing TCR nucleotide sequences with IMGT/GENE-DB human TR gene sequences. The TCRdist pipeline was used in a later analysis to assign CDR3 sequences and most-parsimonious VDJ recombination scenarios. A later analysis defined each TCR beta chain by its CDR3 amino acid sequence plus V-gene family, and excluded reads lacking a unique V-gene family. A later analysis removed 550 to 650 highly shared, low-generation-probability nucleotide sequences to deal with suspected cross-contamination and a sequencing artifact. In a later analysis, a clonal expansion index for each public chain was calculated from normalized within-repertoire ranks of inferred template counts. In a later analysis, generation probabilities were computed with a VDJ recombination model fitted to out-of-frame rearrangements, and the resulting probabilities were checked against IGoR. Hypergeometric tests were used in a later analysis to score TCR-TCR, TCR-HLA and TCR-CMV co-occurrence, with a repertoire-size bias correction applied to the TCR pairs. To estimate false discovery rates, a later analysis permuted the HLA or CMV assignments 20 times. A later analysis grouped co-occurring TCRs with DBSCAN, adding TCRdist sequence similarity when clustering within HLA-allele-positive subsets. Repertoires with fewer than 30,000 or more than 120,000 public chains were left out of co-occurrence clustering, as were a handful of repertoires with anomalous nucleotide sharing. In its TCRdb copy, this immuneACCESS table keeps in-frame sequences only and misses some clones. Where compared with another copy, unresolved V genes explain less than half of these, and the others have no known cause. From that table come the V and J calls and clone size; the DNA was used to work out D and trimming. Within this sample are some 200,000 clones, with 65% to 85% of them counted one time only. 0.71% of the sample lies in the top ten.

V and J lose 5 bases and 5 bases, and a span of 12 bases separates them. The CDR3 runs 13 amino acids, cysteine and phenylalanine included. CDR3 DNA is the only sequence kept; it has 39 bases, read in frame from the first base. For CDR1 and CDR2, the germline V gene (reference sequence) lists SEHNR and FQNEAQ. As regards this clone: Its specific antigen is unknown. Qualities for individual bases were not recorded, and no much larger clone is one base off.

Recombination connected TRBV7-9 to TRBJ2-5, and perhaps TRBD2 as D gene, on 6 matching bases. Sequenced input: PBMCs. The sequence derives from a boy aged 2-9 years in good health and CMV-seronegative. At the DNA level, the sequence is TGTGCCAGCAGCCCTAGAGGAGGGGAGACCCAGTACTTC. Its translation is CASSPRGGETQYF.